This is a list of T cell receptor beta chains from one sample in a study of T cell responses to AZD1222 COVID-19 vaccine. Clones were read by immunoSEQ multiplex PCR, and TCRdb kept only the in-frame ones, dropping some. The sample has 95,000 to 150,000 clones; about 91% are singletons. Sequenced material: peripheral blood, taken on day 0 of AZD1222 vaccination. These receptors were taken from an adult in good health. The CDR3 runs from the conserved cysteine through the conserved F or W. The D gene is left open where the match is weak. Clone size, where shown, is once, few, many, or a class for clones that have expanded.

>once|TRBV7-2|TRBJ1-2|NA
CASSRVGLGYGYTF
TGTGCCAGCAGCCGTGTTGGCCTCGGCTATGGCTACACCTTC
>NA|TRBV10-3|TRBJ2-5|NA
CAISGGAPGLQETQYF
TGTGCCATCAGTGGTGGGGCACCCGGCCTCCAAGAGACCCAGTACTTC
>NA|TRBV9|TRBJ2-1|NA
CASSVGAGAYNEQFF
TGTGCCAGCAGCGTAGGGGCAGGGGCATACAATGAGCAGTTCTTC
>NA|TRBV5-4|TRBJ2-7|NA
CASSLGQESYEQYF
TGTGCCAGCAGCTTGGGACAGGAATCCTACGAGCAGTACTTC
>few|TRBV6-8|TRBJ2-7|TRBD1
CASRGDRVYEQYF
TGTGCCAGCCGCGGGGACAGGGTCTACGAGCAGTACTTC
>NA|TRBV6-5|TRBJ2-1|TRBD1
CASSYRPGQGWNEQFF
TGTGCCAGCAGTTACCGTCCGGGACAGGGCTGGAATGAGCAGTTCTTC
>few|TRBV11-2|TRBJ1-1|NA
CASMGVTEAFF
TGTGCCAGCATGGGGGTGACTGAAGCTTTCTTT
>NA|TRBV27|TRBJ2-2|TRBD1
CASSSEPTGKFTGELFF
TGTGCCAGCAGTTCAGAACCGACAGGGAAATTTACCGGGGAGCTGTTTTTT
>NA|TRBV4-1|TRBJ2-7|NA
CASSPMGSLGEQYF
TGCGCCAGCAGCCCTATGGGCTCGTTAGGCGAGCAGTACTTC
>NA|TRBV6-2/TRBV6-3|TRBJ2-2|TRBD1
CASSNQGATGELFF
TGTGCCAGCAGTAACCAGGGGGCGACCGGGGAGCTGTTTTTT
>NA|TRBV18|TRBJ2-1|NA
CASSPDSRSYNEQFF
TGTGCCAGCTCACCGGATTCCCGCTCCTACAATGAGCAGTTCTTC
>NA|TRBV2|TRBJ2-3|NA
CASRGLPDTQYF
TGTGCCAGCAGGGGACTCCCTGATACGCAGTATTTT
>NA|TRBV9|TRBJ2-5|TRBD2
CASSDTLAGGQETQYF
TGTGCCAGCAGCGACACCTTAGCGGGGGGCCAAGAGACCCAGTACTTC
>NA|TRBV7-3|TRBJ1-2|TRBD1
CASSPHDRGLGGYTF
TGTGCCAGCAGCCCCCACGACAGGGGGCTTGGTGGCTACACCTTC
>few|TRBV30|TRBJ1-1|NA
CAWSYIRSSETGNTEAFF
TGTGCCTGGAGTTACATTAGATCCTCCGAGACAGGGAACACTGAAGCTTTCTTT
>NA|TRBV28|TRBJ1-2|TRBD1
CASSQTGVYGYTF
TGTGCCAGCAGTCAAACAGGGGTCTATGGCTACACCTTC
>NA|TRBV4-3|TRBJ1-2|NA
CASSQTSSGSGGYGYTF
TGCGCCAGCAGCCAAACTAGTAGCGGATCCGGGGGCTATGGCTACACCTTC
>NA|TRBV7-9|TRBJ2-1|TRBD2
CASSFGRANEQFF
TGTGCCAGCAGCTTCGGGAGGGCCAATGAGCAGTTCTTC
>NA|TRBV5-8|TRBJ1-6|TRBD1
CASSGWAGGGNSPLHF
TGTGCCAGCAGCGGCTGGGCAGGGGGCGGTAATTCACCCCTCCACTTT
>NA|TRBV4-3|TRBJ1-6|TRBD1
CASSQDGTGRSPLHF
TGCGCCAGCAGCCAAGATGGGACAGGACGCTCACCCCTCCACTTT
>NA|TRBV7-2|TRBJ1-1|NA
CASSLASGRAEAFF
TGTGCCAGCAGCTTAGCGTCAGGGAGGGCTGAAGCTTTCTTT
>few|TRBV15|TRBJ2-4|NA
CATSPVGKLAKNIQYF
TGTGCCACCAGCCCTGTAGGTAAACTAGCCAAAAACATTCAGTACTTC
>NA|TRBV3-1/TRBV3-2|TRBJ2-3|TRBD2
CASSQGGTSGVADTQYF
TGTGCCAGCAGCCAAGGAGGTACTAGCGGAGTGGCAGATACGCAGTATTTT
>once|TRBV6-5|TRBJ2-2|TRBD1
CASRRQGANTGELFF
TGTGCCAGCAGACGACAGGGCGCGAACACCGGGGAGCTGTTTTTT
>NA|TRBV7-3|TRBJ1-1|NA
CASSWGGENTEAFF
TGTGCCAGCAGTTGGGGAGGAGAGAACACTGAAGCTTTCTTT
>NA|TRBV5-8|TRBJ1-2|NA
CASSLEAPGVPITF
TGTGCCAGCAGCTTGGAGGCCCCAGGGGTACCCATCACCTTC
>once|TRBV6-2/TRBV6-3|TRBJ2-3|NA
CASSSVVGTDTQYF
TGTGCCAGCAGTTCCGTCGTTGGAACAGATACGCAGTATTTT
>NA|TRBV7-9|TRBJ1-2|NA
CASSPAGRLIRGYTF
TGTGCCAGCAGCCCCGCCGGCCGTTTAATTCGAGGCTACACCTTC
>NA|TRBV7-2|TRBJ1-2|NA
CASSPGWGGGGYTF
TGTGCCAGCAGCCCAGGTTGGGGCGGGGGTGGTTACACCTTC
>once|TRBV4-1|TRBJ2-3|NA
CASSQGGADTDTQYF
TGCGCCAGCAGCCAAGGGGGGGCAGACACAGATACGCAGTATTTT
>NA|TRBV4-2|TRBJ2-5|NA
CASSQEGMGSQETQYF
TGTGCCAGCAGCCAAGAGGGGATGGGCAGCCAAGAGACCCAGTACTTC
>NA|TRBV19|TRBJ1-5|NA
CASSTSGIQPQHF
TGTGCCAGTAGTACGTCAGGGATTCAGCCCCAGCATTTT
>NA|TRBV6-5|TRBJ2-7|NA
CASSSAGQFLF
TGTGCCAGCAGTTCCGCGGGACAGTTCCTCTTC
>NA|TRBV18|TRBJ1-3|NA
CASSPGSPLYTIYF
TGTGCCAGCTCCCCCGGGTCACCATTATACACCATATATTTT
>NA|TRBV5-1|TRBJ2-2|NA
CASSFTYTPGTGELFF
TGCGCCAGCAGCTTCACCTATACCCCAGGGACCGGGGAGCTGTTTTTT
>NA|TRBV7-9|TRBJ1-1|NA
CASSVLGGTSITEAFF
TGTGCCAGCAGCGTACTCGGGGGGACCTCAATTACTGAAGCTTTCTTT
>NA|TRBV10-3|TRBJ2-1|NA
CAISESLENEQFF
TGTGCCATCAGTGAGTCCTTAGAGAATGAGCAGTTCTTC
>NA|TRBV11-3|TRBJ2-5|TRBD2
CASSLVGGSGSQETQYF
TGTGCCAGCAGCCTAGTCGGGGGTAGCGGGAGTCAAGAGACCCAGTACTTC